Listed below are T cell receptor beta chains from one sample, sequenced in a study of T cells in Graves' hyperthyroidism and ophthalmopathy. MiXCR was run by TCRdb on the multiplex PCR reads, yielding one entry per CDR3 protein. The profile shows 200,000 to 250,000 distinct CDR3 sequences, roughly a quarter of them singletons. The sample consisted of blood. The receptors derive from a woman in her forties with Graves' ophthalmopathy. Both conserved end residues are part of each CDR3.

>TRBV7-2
CASSSFSQPQHF
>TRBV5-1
CASSLNGQGVTGELFF
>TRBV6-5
CASSSPTGPDRAYEQYF
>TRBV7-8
CASQSRGGTGRMPEAFF
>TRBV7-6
CASSPTAVSGANVLTF
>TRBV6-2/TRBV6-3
CASSYRQTYTEAFF
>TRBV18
CASSPRTGGGETQYF
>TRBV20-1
CSAWGLPLETQYF
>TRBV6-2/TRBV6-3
CASSIRRWFYEQYF
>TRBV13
CASSLPSGSNQETQYF
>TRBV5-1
CASRDGTGSGKEQYF
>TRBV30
CAWDRGLAGVETQYF
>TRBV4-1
CASSPLGGGRGNTGELFF
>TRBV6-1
CASTRLVQETQYF
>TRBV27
CAPRRPLEGYEQYF
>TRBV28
CASSQSDRYYGYTF
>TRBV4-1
CASSPLGGNQETQYF
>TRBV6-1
CASSPEDRASTNYGYTF
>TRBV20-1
CSARDGGRGARTDTQYF
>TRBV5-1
CASSLTQGGETQYF
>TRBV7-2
CASSTRGGTQTQYF
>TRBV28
CASSLLWTGDNQPQHF
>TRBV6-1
CASSPDGTDNYGYTF
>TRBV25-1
CASSEWTAYEQYF
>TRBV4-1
CASRVPGGQANYGYTF
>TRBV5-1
CASYRGGLADYEQYF
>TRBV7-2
CASSLAVGYRSDEQYF
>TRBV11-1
CASSSVVGSPYEQSF
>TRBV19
CASSIETEYSNQPQHF
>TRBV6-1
CASSPGSRDPQHF
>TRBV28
CASSPGTAGTYEQYF
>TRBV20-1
CSASNAGAGTGELFF
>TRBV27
CASSLGSGVPEAFF
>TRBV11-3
CASSLGTGVGEQYF
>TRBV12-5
CASGLIQETSGSPGELFF
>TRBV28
CASSLTLSETQYF
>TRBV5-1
CASPPRRERLRETQYF
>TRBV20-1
CSARVGGWGNQPQHF
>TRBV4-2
CASSQRKQTGELFF
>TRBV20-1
CSAREDPSRGYTF
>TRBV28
CASNGGLETQYF
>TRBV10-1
CASRGTGYEQYF
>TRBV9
CASSYPLDSYYGYIF
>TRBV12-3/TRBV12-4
CASGRAPYTDTQYF
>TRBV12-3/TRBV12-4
CASSLGLAGPSYEQYF
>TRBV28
CASAEAYGYTF
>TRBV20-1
CSARARQGSNQPQHF
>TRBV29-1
CSVELWTSGSYEQYF
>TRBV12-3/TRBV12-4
CASRQRDQPQHF
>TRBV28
CASSLIPGRSYEQYF
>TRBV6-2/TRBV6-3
CASRYTYNEQFF
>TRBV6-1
CASILTGSLLGTGELFF
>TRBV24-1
CATSGPGQGDYGYTF
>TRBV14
CASSQDEQGGYQPQHF
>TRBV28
CASSFSRWDIKAYSGANVLTF
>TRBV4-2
CASSQVRLENEQYF
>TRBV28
CASSGHPAGGYTF